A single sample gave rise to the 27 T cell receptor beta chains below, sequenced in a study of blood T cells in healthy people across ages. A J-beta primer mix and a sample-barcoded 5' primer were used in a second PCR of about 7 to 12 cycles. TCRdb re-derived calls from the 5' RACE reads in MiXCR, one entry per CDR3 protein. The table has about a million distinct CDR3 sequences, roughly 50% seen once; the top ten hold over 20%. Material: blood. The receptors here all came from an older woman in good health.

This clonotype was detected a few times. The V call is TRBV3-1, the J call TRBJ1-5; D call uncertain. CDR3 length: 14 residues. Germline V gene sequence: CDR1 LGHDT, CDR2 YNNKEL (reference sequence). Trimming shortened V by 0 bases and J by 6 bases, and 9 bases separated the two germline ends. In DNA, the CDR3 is TGTGCCAGCAGCCAAGATCCCCGGGTTCAGCCCCAGCATTTT. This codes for CASSQDPRVQPQHF.

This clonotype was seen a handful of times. The DNA of the CDR3 is TGTGCCAGCAGCCAAGATATCCCCAGGACTTTACAAGAGACCCAGTACTTC. It specifies CASSQDIPRTLQETQYF. This rearrangement joins TRBV4-2 to TRBJ2-5; TRBD2 is a possible D gene (5 bases). V was cut by 0 bases and J by 2 bases, with 16 bases left in between. The CDR3 contains 17 residues. Germline V lookup: CDR1 LGHNA, CDR2 YNFKEQ.

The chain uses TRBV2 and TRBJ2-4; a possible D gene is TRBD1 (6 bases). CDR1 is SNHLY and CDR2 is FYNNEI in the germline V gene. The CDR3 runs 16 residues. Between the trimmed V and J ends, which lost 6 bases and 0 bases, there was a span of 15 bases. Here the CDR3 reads CASSPRGGPAKNIQYF. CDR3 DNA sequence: TGTGCCAGCAGCCCCCGAGGGGGACCAGCCAAAAACATTCAGTACTTC.

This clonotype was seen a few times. The CDR3 protein is CASSKGPGQGSYGYTF. Written as DNA, the CDR3 is TGTGCCAGCAGTAAGGGACCGGGACAGGGCTCCTATGGCTACACCTTC. The rearrangement links TRBV12-3 or TRBV12-4 to TRBJ1-2; 9 bases line up with TRBD1. The CDR3 has 16 amino acids. V trimming: 5 bases; J trimming: 4 bases; junction bases outside the gene matches: 11.

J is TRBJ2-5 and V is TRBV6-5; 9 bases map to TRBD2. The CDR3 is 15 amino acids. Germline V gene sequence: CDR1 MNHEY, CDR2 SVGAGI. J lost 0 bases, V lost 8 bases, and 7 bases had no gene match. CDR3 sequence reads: CASGSGGRYQETQYF. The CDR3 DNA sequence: TGTGCCAGCGGGAGCGGGGGGAGGTACCAAGAGACCCAGTACTTC.

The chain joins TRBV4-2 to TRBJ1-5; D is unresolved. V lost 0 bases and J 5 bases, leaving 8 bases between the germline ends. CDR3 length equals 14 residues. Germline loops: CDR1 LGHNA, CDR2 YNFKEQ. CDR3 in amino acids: CASSQEIGYQPQHF. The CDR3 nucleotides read TGTGCCAGCAGCCAAGAGATCGGTTATCAGCCCCAGCATTTT.

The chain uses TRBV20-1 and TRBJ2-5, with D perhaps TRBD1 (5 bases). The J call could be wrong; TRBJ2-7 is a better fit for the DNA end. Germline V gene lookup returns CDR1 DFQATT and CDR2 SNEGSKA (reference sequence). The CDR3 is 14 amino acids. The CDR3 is CSARVSQGPREQYF. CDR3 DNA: TGCAGTGCTAGAGTAAGCCAGGGCCCTCGCGAGCAGTACTTC.

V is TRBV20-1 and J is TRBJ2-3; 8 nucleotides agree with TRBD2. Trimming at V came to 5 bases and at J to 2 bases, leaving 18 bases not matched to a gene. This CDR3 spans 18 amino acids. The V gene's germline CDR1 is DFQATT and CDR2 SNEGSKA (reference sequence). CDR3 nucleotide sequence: TGCAGTGCTGAACCGTTTTCCTATCTAGCGGGCGACACAGATACGCAGTATTTT. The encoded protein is CSAEPFSYLAGDTDTQYF.

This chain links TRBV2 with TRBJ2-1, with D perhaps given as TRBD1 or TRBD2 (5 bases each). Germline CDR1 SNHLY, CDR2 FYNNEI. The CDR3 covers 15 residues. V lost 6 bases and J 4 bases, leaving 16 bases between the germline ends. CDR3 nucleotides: TGTGCCAGCAGCCCCTGGGGCGCGGGTTACAATGAGCAGTTCTTC. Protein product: CASSPWGAGYNEQFF. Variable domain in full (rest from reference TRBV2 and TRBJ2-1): EPEVTQTPSHQVTQMGQEVILRCVPISNHLYFYWYRQILGQKVEFLVSFYNNEISEKSEIFDDQFSVERPDGSNFTLKIRSTKLEDSAMYFCASSPWGAGYNEQFFGPGTRLTVL.

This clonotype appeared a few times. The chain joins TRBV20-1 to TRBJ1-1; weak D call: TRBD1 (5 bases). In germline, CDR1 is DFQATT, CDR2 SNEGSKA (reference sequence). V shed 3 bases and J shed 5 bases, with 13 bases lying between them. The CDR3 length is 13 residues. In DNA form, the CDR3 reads TGCAGTGCTAGGAAGGGGTTGTTGACTGAAGCTTTCTTT. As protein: CSARKGLLTEAFF.

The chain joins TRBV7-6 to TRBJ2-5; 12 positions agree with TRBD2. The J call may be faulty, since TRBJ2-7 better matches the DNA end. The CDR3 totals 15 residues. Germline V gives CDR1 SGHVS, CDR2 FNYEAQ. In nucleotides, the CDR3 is TGTGCCAGCAGCTTAGGACTAGCGGGAGATCACGAGCAGTACTTC. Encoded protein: CASSLGLAGDHEQYF.

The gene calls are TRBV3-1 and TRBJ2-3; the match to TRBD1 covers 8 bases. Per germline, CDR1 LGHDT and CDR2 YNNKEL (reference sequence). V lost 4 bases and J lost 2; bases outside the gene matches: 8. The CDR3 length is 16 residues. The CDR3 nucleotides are TGTGCCAGCAGCCTACTCGGACAGGGCGACACAGATACGCAGTATTTT. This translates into CASSLLGQGDTDTQYF.

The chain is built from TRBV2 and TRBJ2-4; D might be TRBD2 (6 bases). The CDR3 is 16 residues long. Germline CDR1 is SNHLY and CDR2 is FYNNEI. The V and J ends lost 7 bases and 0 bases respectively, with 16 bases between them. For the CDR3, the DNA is TGTGCCAGCAATCGGAGGGGTGAGCCAGCCAAAAACATTCAGTACTTC. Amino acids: CASNRRGEPAKNIQYF.

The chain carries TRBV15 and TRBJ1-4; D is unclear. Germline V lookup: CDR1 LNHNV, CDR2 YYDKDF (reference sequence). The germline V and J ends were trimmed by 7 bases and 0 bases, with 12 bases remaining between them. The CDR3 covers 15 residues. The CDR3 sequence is CATNTLGTTNEKLFF. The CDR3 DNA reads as TGTGCCACCAACACCTTGGGTACAACTAATGAAAAACTGTTTTTT.

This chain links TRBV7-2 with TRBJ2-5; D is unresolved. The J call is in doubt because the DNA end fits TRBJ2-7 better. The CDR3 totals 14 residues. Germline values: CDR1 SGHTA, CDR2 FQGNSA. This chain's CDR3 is CASSLGPRAYEQYF. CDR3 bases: TGTGCCAGCAGCTTAGGTCCCCGCGCTTACGAGCAGTACTTC.

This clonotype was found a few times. This chain's CDR3 is CASSPGTGFYQPQHF. The CDR3 nucleotides read TGTGCCAGCAGCCCCGGGACAGGGTTTTATCAGCCCCAGCATTTT. The J gene is TRBJ1-5, the V gene TRBV7-2; 9 bases are shared with TRBD1. Germline V CDR1 and CDR2: SGHTA, FQGNSA. J lost 5 bases, V lost 5 bases, and 7 bases had no gene match. The length of the CDR3 is 15 residues.

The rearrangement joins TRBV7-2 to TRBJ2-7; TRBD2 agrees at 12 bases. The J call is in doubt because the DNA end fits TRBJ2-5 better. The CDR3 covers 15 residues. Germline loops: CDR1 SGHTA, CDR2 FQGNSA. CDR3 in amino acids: CASRLAGGIQETQYF. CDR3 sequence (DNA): TGTGCCAGCAGACTAGCGGGAGGTATCCAAGAGACCCAGTACTTC.

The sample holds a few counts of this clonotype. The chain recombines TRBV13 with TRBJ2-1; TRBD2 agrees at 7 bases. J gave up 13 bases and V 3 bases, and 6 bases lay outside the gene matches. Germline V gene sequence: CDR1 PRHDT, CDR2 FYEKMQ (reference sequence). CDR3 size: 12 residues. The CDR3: CASSFVERGQFF. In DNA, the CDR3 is TGTGCCAGCAGCTTCGTCGAGCGGGGTCAGTTCTTC.

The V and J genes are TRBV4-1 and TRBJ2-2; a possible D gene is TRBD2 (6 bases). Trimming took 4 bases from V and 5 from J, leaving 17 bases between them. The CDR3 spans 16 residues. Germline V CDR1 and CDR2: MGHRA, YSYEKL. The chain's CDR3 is CASSRGEATGTGELFF. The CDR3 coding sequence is TGCGCCAGCAGCCGAGGGGAGGCTACCGGGACCGGGGAGCTGTTTTTT.

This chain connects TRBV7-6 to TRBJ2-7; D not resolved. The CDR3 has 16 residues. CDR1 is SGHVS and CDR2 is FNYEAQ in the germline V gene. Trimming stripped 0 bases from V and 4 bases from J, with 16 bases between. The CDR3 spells CASSLAPQAQSYEQYF. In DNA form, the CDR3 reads TGTGCCAGCAGCTTAGCGCCGCAGGCCCAATCATACGAGCAGTACTTC. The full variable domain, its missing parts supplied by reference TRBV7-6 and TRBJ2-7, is GAGVSQSPRYKVTKRGQDVALRCDPISGHVSLYWYRQALGQGPEFLTYFNYEAQQDKSGLPNDRFSAERPEGSISTLTIQRTEQRDSAMYRCASSLAPQAQSYEQYFGPGTRLTVT.

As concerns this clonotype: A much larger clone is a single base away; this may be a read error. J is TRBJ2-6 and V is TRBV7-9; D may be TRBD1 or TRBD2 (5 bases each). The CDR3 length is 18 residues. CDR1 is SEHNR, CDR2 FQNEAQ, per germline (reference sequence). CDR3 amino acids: CASSRAVGASSGTNVLTF. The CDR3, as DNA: TGTGCCAGCAGCCGGGCCGTCGGGGCCTCCTCTGGGACCAACGTCCTGACTTTC.

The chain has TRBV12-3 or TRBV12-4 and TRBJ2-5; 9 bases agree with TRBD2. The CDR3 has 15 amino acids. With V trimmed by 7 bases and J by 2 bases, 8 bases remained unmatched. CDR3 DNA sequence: TGTGCCAGCACCCATAAGACTAGCGGTCAAGAGACCCAGTACTTC. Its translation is CASTHKTSGQETQYF.

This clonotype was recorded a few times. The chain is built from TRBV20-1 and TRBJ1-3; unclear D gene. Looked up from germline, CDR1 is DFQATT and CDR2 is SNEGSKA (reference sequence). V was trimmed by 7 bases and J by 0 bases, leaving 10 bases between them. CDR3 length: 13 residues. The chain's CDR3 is CSVLRFSGNTIYF. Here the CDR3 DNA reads TGCAGTGTCCTGAGATTCTCTGGAAACACCATATATTTT.

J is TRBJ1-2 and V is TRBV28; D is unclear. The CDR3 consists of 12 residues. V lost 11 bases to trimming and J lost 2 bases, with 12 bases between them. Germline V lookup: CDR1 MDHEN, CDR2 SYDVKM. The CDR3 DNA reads TGTGCCGGCGGATCCTTCAACTATGGCTACACCTTC. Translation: CAGGSFNYGYTF.

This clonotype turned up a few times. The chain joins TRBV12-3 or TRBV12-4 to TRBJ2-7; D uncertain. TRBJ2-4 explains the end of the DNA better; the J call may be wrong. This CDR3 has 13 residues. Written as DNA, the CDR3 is TGTGCCACCGCCCCCTCTTCAATAAACATTCAGTACTTC. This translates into CATAPSSINIQYF.

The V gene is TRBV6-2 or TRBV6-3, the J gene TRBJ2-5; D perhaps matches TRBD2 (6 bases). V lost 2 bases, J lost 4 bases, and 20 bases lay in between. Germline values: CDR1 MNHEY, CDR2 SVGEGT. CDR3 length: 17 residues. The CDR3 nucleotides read TGTGCCAGCAGTTACGGTTTAGCGGAGCCCTCCCCAGAGACCCAGTACTTC. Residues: CASSYGLAEPSPETQYF.

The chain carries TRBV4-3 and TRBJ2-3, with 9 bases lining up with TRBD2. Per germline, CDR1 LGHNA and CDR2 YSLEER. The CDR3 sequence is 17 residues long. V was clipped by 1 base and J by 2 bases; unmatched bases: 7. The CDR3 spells CASSQGYTSGSTDTQYF. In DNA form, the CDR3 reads TGCGCCAGCAGCCAAGGATATACTAGCGGGTCCACAGATACGCAGTATTTT.